The 19 T cell receptor beta chains below were found in one sample sequenced in a study of blood T cell repertoires in COVID-19. The repertoire was sequenced with immunoSEQ multiplex PCR; TCRdb's copy has only in-frame clones and lacks some. The sample has under 200,000 clones, roughly 80% seen once. Sequenced input: PBMCs or T cells enriched from blood (not recorded which). The receptors were gathered from a woman in her sixties with acute COVID-19.

This chain uses TRBV5-1 with TRBJ2-7, with 13 positions matching TRBD2. CDR3 length: 17 amino acids. CDR1 and CDR2 (germline): SGHRS, YFSETQ. The V gene end was trimmed by 3 bases and the J gene end by 4 bases; junction bases not matched to a gene: 10. For the CDR3, the DNA is TGCGCCAGCAGCTGGAACAGGGGGACTAGCGGGACGTACGAGCAGTACTTC. Translation: CASSWNRGTSGTYEQYF.

This clone was seen a handful of times. V and J are TRBV6-5 and TRBJ2-3; D might be TRBD2 (5 bases). This CDR3 region has 13 residues. Germline CDR1 reads MNHEY; CDR2 reads SVGAGI. The chain's CDR3 is CAPRGRVTDTQYF. In DNA form, the CDR3 reads TGTGCGCCAAGAGGGCGCGTCACAGATACGCAGTATTTT.

The V gene is TRBV5-1, the J gene TRBJ2-3; TRBD2 is a possible D gene (5 bases). V was trimmed by 0 bases and J by 4 bases, leaving 15 bases between them. In germline, CDR1 is SGHRS, CDR2 YFSETQ. CDR3 length: 16 residues. This CDR3 is CASSLAADSAADTQYF. The CDR3 coding sequence is TGCGCCAGCAGCTTGGCGGCGGACTCCGCAGCAGATACGCAGTATTTT.

The rearrangement joins TRBV19 to TRBJ2-2, with 13 bases matching TRBD2. V trimming: 6 bases; J trimming: 4 bases; junction bases outside the gene matches: 5. Germline V gene sequence: CDR1 LNHDA, CDR2 SQIVND (reference sequence). There are 16 residues in the CDR3. The CDR3 DNA follows: TGTGCCAGTAGACTAGCGGGGGGGCGTATCACCGGGGAGCTGTTTTTT. Protein sequence: CASRLAGGRITGELFF.

The chain uses TRBV5-1 and TRBJ1-2, with D unclear. The length of the CDR3 is 14 residues. Germline assignment: CDR1 SGHRS and CDR2 YFSETQ. The V end was cut by 0 bases, the J end by 2 bases, with 8 bases between. CDR3 residues: CASSLGPENYGYTF. CDR3 sequence (DNA): TGCGCCAGCAGCTTGGGTCCGGAGAACTATGGCTACACCTTC.

This clone has just one count. The chain links TRBV20-1 to TRBJ1-1; D perhaps matches TRBD1 (6 bases). The CDR3 is 11 residues long. Germline V gives CDR1 DFQATT, CDR2 SNEGSKA (reference sequence). V lost 5 bases, J lost 7 bases, and 11 bases lay in between. The CDR3 nucleotides read TGCAGTGCTGGCGGACAGCTTGAAGCTTTCTTT. Amino acids: CSAGGQLEAFF.

The chain uses TRBV4-1 and TRBJ2-1; tentatively, D is TRBD1 (5 bases). Germline V CDR1 and CDR2: MGHRA, YSYEKL. The CDR3 is 16 amino acids. V was trimmed by 1 base and J by 6 bases, leaving 16 bases between them. CDR3 sequence reads: CASSQVRGPSGNEQFF. Here the CDR3 DNA reads TGCGCCAGCAGCCAAGTAAGGGGCCCTTCGGGCAATGAGCAGTTCTTC.

V and J are TRBV27 and TRBJ2-2; 7 bases are a match to TRBD1. Germline assignment: CDR1 MNHEY and CDR2 SMNVEV (reference sequence). The CDR3 is 17 residues long. J was trimmed by 2 bases and V by 5 bases; bases with no gene match: 11. The CDR3 nucleotides read TGTGCCAGCAGTATCAACCCGACAGGGCCCAACACCGGGGAGCTGTTTTTT. It yields the protein CASSINPTGPNTGELFF.

The rearrangement joins TRBV7-7 to TRBJ2-5; 10 positions agree with TRBD2. The germline V gene encodes CDR1 SSHAT and CDR2 FNYEAQ (reference sequence). The CDR3 has 19 amino acids. With V trimmed by 1 base and J by 2 bases, 13 bases remained unmatched. CDR3: CASSLGWSGRARLQETQYF. As DNA, the CDR3 is TGTGCCAGCAGCTTAGGATGGAGCGGGAGGGCACGCCTTCAAGAGACCCAGTACTTC.

V is TRBV5-8 and J is TRBJ2-7; the match to TRBD2 covers 10 bases. V lost 1 base and J lost 1; bases outside the gene matches: 8. Per the germline V gene, CDR1 is SGHTS and CDR2 is YDEGEE. The CDR3 sequence is 17 residues long. In DNA form, the CDR3 reads TGTGCCAGCAGCTTGTCTAGCGGGAGTGCTGGGTCCTACGAGCAGTACTTC. This sequence encodes CASSLSSGSAGSYEQYF.

The rearrangement uses TRBV5-1 and TRBJ2-7; TRBD2 aligns across 7 bases. This CDR3 is built from 15 residues. Per the germline V gene, CDR1 is SGHRS and CDR2 is YFSETQ. Germline trimming cut 0 bases from V and 3 bases from J; bases unmatched to any gene: 6. The CDR3 coding sequence is TGCGCCAGCAGCTTGGAGGGCGGGAGCCTCTACGAGCAGTACTTC. As protein: CASSLEGGSLYEQYF.

The CDR3 sequence is CASSNWDRGDSPLHF. The CDR3 DNA is TGTGCCAGCAGCAATTGGGACAGGGGTGATTCACCCCTCCACTTT. The V gene is TRBV5-6, the J gene TRBJ1-6, with 10 bases identical to TRBD1. V lost 4 bases, J lost 8 bases, and 6 bases stayed unmatched. Germline CDR1 and CDR2: SGHDT and YYEEEE. The CDR3 sequence is 15 residues long.

This chain connects TRBV4-3 to TRBJ1-5; D is unclear. Germline CDR1 LGHNA, CDR2 YSLEER. This CDR3 has 16 amino acids. With 0 bases removed from V and 1 base from J, the gap between germline ends came to 10 bases. CDR3 coding DNA: TGCGCCAGCAGCCAAGATCTCGGGTGGAGCAATCAGCCCCAGCATTTT. The encoded protein is CASSQDLGWSNQPQHF.

The chain couples TRBV5-4 to TRBJ2-3, with 7 bases identical to TRBD1. Germline CDR1 SGHNT, CDR2 YYREEE (reference sequence). The length of the CDR3 is 15 residues. The trim removed 1 base at V and 4 bases at J, leaving 6 bases unmatched. The CDR3 coding sequence is TGTGCCAGCAGCTTGCCAGGGGGTGGGGCAGATACGCAGTATTTT. Protein sequence: CASSLPGGGADTQYF.

V is TRBV6-2 or TRBV6-3 and J is TRBJ2-5, with a tentative D call TRBD2 (5 bases). Germline V gene data show CDR1 as MNHEY and CDR2 as SVGEGT. This CDR3 comprises 16 residues. The V and J ends lost 4 bases and 4 bases respectively, with 19 bases between them. As DNA, the CDR3 is TGTGCCAGCAGTTCCCCGAGGGAAGCCGGTCGAGAGACCCAGTACTTC. Translating gives CASSSPREAGRETQYF.

This clone was counted a few times. The chain is built from TRBV7-2 and TRBJ1-6; D is perhaps TRBD1 (6 bases). This CDR3 comprises 14 residues. V lost 3 bases and J lost 3, with 6 bases in between. The germline CDR1 and CDR2 sequences are SGHTA and FQGNSA. CDR3 residues: CASSLDSYNSPLHF. In DNA, the CDR3 is TGTGCCAGCAGCTTGGACAGCTATAATTCACCCCTCCACTTT.

For this clone: An end of the junction does not agree with germline; a read error may underlie this. The chain is built from TRBV30 and TRBJ1-5; D not resolved. CDR1 is GTSNPN, CDR2 SVGIG, per germline (reference sequence). This CDR3 is 13 amino acids long. CDR3 bases: TGTGCCTGGAGTGTGTCTCCATCTCAGACCCAGCATTTT. The encoded protein is CAWSVSPSQTQHF.

Here the CDR3 reads CASSQYIAKNIQYF. The CDR3 nucleotides are TGTGCCAGCTCCCAGTACATAGCCAAAAACATTCAGTACTTC. V and J are TRBV5-4 and TRBJ2-4; D is uncertain. Per germline, CDR1 SGHNT and CDR2 YYREEE (reference sequence). The CDR3 has 14 amino acids. The germline V and J ends were trimmed by 7 bases and 0 bases, with 11 bases remaining between them.

The chain joins TRBV5-1 to TRBJ2-7; TRBD1 matches 9 bases. V was clipped by 4 bases and J by 0 bases; unmatched bases: 8. Germline CDR1 and CDR2: SGHRS and YFSETQ. The CDR3 extends over 16 amino acids. The CDR3 loop is CASSHTGGDISYEQYF. CDR3 nucleotides: TGCGCCAGCAGCCATACAGGGGGCGATATCTCCTACGAGCAGTACTTC.